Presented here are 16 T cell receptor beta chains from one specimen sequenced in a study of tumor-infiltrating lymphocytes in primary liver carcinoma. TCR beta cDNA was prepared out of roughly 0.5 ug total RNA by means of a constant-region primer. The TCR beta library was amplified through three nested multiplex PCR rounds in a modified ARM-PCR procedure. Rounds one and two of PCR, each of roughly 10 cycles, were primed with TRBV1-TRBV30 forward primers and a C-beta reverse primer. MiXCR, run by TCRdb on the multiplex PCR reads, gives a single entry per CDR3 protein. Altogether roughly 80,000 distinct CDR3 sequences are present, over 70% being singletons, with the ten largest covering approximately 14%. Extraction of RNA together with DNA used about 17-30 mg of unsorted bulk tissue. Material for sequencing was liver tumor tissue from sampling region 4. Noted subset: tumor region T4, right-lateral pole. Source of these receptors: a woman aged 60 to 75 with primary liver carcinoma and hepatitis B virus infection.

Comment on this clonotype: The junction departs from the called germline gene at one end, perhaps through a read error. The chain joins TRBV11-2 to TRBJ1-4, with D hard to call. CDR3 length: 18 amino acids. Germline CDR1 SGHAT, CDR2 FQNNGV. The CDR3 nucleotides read TGTGCCAGTAGCTCCACAGAGACCACTCGAGCAACTAATGAAAAACTGTTTTTT. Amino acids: CASSSTETTRATNEKLFF.

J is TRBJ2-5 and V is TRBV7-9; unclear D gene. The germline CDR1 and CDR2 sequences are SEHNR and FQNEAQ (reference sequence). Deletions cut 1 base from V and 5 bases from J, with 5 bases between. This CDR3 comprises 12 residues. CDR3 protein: CASSLVSETQYF. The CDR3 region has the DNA TGTGCCAGCAGCTTAGTGTCCGAGACCCAGTACTTC. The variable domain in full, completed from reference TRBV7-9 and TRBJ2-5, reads DTGVSQNPRHKITKRGQNVTFRCDPISEHNRLYWYRQTLGQGPEFLTYFQNEAQLEKSRLLSDRFSAERPKGSFSTLEIQRTEQGDSAMYLCASSLVSETQYFGPGTRLLVL.

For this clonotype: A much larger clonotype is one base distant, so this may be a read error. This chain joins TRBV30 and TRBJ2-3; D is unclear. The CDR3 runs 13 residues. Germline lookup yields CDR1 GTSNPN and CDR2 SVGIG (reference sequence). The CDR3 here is CAWSRNPTDPQYF. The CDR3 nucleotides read TGTGCCTGGAGTCGCAACCCAACAGATCCGCAGTATTTT.

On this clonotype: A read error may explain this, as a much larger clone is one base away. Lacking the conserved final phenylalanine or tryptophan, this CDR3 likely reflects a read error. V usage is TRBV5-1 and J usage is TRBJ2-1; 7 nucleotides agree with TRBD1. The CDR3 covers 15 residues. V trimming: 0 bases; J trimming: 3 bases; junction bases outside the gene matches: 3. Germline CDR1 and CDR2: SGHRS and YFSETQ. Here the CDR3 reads CASSLGDSHYNEQFL. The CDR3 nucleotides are TGCGCCAGCAGCTTGGGGGACAGCCACTACAATGAGCAGTTCCTC.

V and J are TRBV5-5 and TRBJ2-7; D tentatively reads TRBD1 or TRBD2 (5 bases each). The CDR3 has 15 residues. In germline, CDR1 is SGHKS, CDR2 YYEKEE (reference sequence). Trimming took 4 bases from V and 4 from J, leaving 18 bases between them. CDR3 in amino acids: CASSHTGGEVYEQYF. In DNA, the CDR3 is TGTGCCAGCAGCCATACAGGAGGCGAAGTGTACGAGCAGTACTTC. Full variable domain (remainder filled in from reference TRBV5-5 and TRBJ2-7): DAGVTQSPTHLIKTRGQQVTLRCSPISGHKSVSWYQQVLGQGPQFIFQYYEKEERGRGNFPDRFSARQFPNYSSELNVNALLLGDSALYLCASSHTGGEVYEQYFGPGTRLTVT.

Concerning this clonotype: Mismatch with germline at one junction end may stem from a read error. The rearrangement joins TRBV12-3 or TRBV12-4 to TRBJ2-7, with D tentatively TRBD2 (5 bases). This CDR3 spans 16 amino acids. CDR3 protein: CVSSFGTSGSPYEQYF. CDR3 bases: TGTGTCAGCAGTTTTGGCACTAGTGGGAGCCCCTACGAGCAGTACTTC.

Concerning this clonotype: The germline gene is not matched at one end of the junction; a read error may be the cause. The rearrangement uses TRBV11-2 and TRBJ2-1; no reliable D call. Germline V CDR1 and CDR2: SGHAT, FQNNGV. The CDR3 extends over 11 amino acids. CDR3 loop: CPSSANNEQFF. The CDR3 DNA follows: TGTCCCAGCAGCGCGAACAATGAGCAGTTCTTT.

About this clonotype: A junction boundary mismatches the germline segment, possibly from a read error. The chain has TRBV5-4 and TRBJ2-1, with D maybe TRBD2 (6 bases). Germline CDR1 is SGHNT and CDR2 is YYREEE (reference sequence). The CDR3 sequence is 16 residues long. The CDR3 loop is CASSPGEGSSYSEQFF. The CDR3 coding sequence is TGTGCCAGCAGCCCGGGAGAGGGGAGTTCCTACAGTGAGCAGTTCTTC.

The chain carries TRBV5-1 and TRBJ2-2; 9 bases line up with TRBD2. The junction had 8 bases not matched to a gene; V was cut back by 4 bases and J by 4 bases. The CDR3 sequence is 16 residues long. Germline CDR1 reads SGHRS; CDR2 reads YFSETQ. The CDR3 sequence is CASSELAGSSTGELFF. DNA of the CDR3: TGCGCCAGCAGCGAACTAGCGGGTTCGAGCACCGGGGAGCTGTTTTTT.

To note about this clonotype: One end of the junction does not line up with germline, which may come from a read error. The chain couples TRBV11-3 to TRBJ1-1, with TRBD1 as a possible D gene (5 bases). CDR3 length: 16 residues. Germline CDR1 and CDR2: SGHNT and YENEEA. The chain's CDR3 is CASSLVREYRNTEALF. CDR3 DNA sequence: TGTGCCAGCAGTTTAGTCAGGGAATACCGGAACACTGAAGCTTTATTT.

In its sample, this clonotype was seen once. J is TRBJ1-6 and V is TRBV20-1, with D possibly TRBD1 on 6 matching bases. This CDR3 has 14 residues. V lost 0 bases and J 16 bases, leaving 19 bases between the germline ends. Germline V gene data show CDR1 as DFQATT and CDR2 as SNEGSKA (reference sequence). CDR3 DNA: TGCAGTGCTAGAGAGTGGCAGGGGAATTCATCACTCCACTTT. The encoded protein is CSAREWQGNSSLHF.

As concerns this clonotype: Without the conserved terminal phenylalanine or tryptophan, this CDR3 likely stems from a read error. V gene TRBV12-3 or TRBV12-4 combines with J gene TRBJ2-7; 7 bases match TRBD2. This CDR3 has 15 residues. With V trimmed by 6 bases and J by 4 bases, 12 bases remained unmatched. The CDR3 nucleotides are TGTGCCAGCAGGAAAACCCGGGGGGTCCAATACGAGCAGTACTTA. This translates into CASRKTRGVQYEQYL.

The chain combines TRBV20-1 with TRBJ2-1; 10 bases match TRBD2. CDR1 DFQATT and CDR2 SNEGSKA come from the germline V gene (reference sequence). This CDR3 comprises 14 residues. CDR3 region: CNALPSGSIYEQFF. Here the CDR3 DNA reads TGCAATGCCCTACCTAGCGGGAGTATCTATGAGCAGTTCTTC.

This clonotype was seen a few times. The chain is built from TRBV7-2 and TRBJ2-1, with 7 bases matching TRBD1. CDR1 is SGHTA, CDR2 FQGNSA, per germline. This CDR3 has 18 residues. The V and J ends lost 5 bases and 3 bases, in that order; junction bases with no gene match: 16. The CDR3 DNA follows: TGTGCCAGCAGCCCTACCCTCGGACAGGTAGCCTACTACAATGAGCAGTTCTTC. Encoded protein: CASSPTLGQVAYYNEQFF.

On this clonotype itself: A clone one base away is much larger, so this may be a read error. CDR3 protein: CASSGLFVGGGELFF. The CDR3, as DNA: TGTGCCAGCAGTGGACTCTTTGTCGGGGGCGGGGAGCTGTTTTTT. The chain combines TRBV2 with TRBJ2-2, with D possibly matching TRBD2 (6 bases). The germline V and J ends were trimmed by 4 bases and 7 bases, with 16 bases remaining between them. Looked up from germline, CDR1 is SNHLY and CDR2 is FYNNEI. This CDR3 has 15 residues.

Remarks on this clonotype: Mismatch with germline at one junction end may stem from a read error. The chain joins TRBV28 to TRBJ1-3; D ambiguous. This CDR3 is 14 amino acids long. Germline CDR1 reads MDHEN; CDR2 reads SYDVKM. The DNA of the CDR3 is TGTGCCAGCAGTTCCACGGTGTACAGAAATACCATATATTTT. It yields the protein CASSSTVYRNTIYF.